This is a list of T cell receptor beta chains from one sample in a study of Ad26.COV2.S vaccination and SARS-CoV-2 variants. Here immunoSEQ multiplex PCR was the method, and the copy in TCRdb shows in-frame clones only, minus some. The table includes over 400,000 clones, 89% detected once. Sample: peripheral blood, taken in a trial of Ad26.COV2.S vaccine versus placebo. All receptors come from a person between 18 and 59 years old who received the Ad26.COV2.S COVID-19 vaccine or a placebo. The CDR3 runs from the conserved cysteine through the conserved F or W. The D gene is left open where the match is weak. Expanded clones get a size class; other rows say once, few or many, or leave the size out.

CDR3aa: CASSKYTGDEAFF; CDR3nt: TGTGCCAGCAGCAAATACACCGGGGATGAAGCTTTCTTT; d_gene: -; j_gene: TRBJ1-1; abundance: -; v_gene: TRBV6-6
CDR3aa: CASGGGSSYNSPLHF; CDR3nt: TGTGCCAGCGGAGGGGGCAGCTCCTATAATTCACCCCTCCACTTT; d_gene: TRBD1; j_gene: TRBJ1-6; abundance: once; v_gene: TRBV14
CDR3aa: CASSLGTRDRPQHF; CDR3nt: TGTGCCAGCAGCTTGGGGACACGAGACCGGCCCCAGCATTTT; d_gene: -; j_gene: TRBJ1-5; abundance: -; v_gene: TRBV7-9
CDR3aa: CASSYSGPPGETQYF; CDR3nt: TGTGCCAGCAGTTACAGTGGGCCTCCGGGGGAGACCCAGTACTTC; d_gene: -; j_gene: TRBJ2-5; abundance: -; v_gene: TRBV6-5
CDR3aa: CASSIDADPYNEQFF; CDR3nt: TGTGCCAGTAGTATAGACGCGGACCCCTACAATGAGCAGTTCTTC; d_gene: -; j_gene: TRBJ2-1; abundance: -; v_gene: TRBV19
CDR3aa: CASSLSGSLHF; CDR3nt: TGTGCCAGCAGCTTATCAGGGTCCCTCCACTTT; d_gene: -; j_gene: TRBJ1-6; abundance: -; v_gene: TRBV7-2
CDR3aa: CASSRPSGVSYEQYF; CDR3nt: TGTGCCAGCTCACGTCCTAGCGGTGTTTCCTACGAGCAGTACTTC; d_gene: TRBD2; j_gene: TRBJ2-7; abundance: -; v_gene: TRBV18
CDR3aa: CASSQGSGGGATDTQYF; CDR3nt: TGTGCCAGCAGCCAAGGGTCCGGCGGGGGGGCGACAGATACGCAGTATTTT; d_gene: TRBD2; j_gene: TRBJ2-3; abundance: -; v_gene: TRBV4-2
CDR3aa: CSVVRGDETQYF; CDR3nt: TGCAGCGTTGTTCGGGGGGATGAGACCCAGTACTTC; d_gene: TRBD2; j_gene: TRBJ2-5; abundance: -; v_gene: TRBV29-1
CDR3aa: CASRARGGIYNSPLHF; CDR3nt: TGTGCCAGCAGGGCCCGGGGTGGTATCTATAATTCACCCCTCCACTTT; d_gene: -; j_gene: TRBJ1-6; abundance: -; v_gene: TRBV2
CDR3aa: CASSGGQTAVGELFF; CDR3nt: TGTGCCAGCAGTGGGGGACAGACGGCAGTGGGGGAGCTGTTTTTT; d_gene: TRBD1; j_gene: TRBJ2-2; abundance: -; v_gene: TRBV27
CDR3aa: CASSLYGTAEKLFF; CDR3nt: TGTGCCAGCAGCTTGTATGGGACAGCTGAAAAACTGTTTTTT; d_gene: TRBD1; j_gene: TRBJ1-4; abundance: -; v_gene: TRBV5-5
CDR3aa: CAWSMTGTREYF; CDR3nt: TGTGCCTGGAGCATGACCGGGACCCGGGAGTACTTC; d_gene: -; j_gene: TRBJ2-7; abundance: -; v_gene: TRBV30
CDR3aa: CASSGGAGGGDTQYF; CDR3nt: TGTGCCAGCTCAGGAGGGGCAGGCGGGGGAGATACGCAGTATTTT; d_gene: TRBD2; j_gene: TRBJ2-3; abundance: -; v_gene: TRBV18
CDR3aa: CASSLYRGELYNEQFF; CDR3nt: TGTGCCAGCAGCTTATATCGGGGGGAGTTATACAATGAGCAGTTCTTC; d_gene: TRBD2; j_gene: TRBJ2-1; abundance: -; v_gene: TRBV7-2
CDR3aa: CASSPGTNNSPLHF; CDR3nt: TGTGCCAGCAGCCCCGGGACAAATAATTCACCCCTCCACTTT; d_gene: -; j_gene: TRBJ1-6; abundance: -; v_gene: TRBV7-9
CDR3aa: CASSPRGGSNTEAFF; CDR3nt: TGTGCCAGCAGCCCCCGAGGGGGATCGAACACTGAAGCTTTCTTT; d_gene: -; j_gene: TRBJ1-1; abundance: -; v_gene: TRBV4-2
CDR3aa: CASRRDSNYGYTF; CDR3nt: TGTGCCAGCAGACGCGACAGTAACTATGGCTACACCTTC; d_gene: -; j_gene: TRBJ1-2; abundance: once; v_gene: TRBV6-5
CDR3aa: CASSNGGQHYEQYF; CDR3nt: TGTGCCAGCAGTAACGGGGGACAACACTACGAGCAGTACTTC; d_gene: -; j_gene: TRBJ2-7; abundance: once; v_gene: TRBV28
CDR3aa: CATGPGWDEKLFF; CDR3nt: TGTGCCACCGGGCCAGGGTGGGATGAAAAACTGTTTTTT; d_gene: -; j_gene: TRBJ1-4; abundance: -; v_gene: TRBV18